The entry below describes one TCR beta chain. In its sample, this clonotype was seen a few times. Its antigen is unknown. No qualities accompany the bases; no much larger clone lies one base away. The data derive from a study of blood T cells in healthy people across ages (dated by TCRdb to between 2014 and 2017). A note on the overall study: In model experiments, roughly one uniquely barcoded TCR beta cDNA molecule per two T cells was captured by template switching. The donors were divided into four age groups: young (average around 15 years), middle-aged (approximately 41), aged (about 61) and long-lived (roughly 82). For two donors (one aged 18 to 29 and one aged 80 or older), the study analyzed two additional independent replicas of 1 million unique cDNA reads from the same blood draw. To avoid experimental bias, donors of different ages were spread randomly across the sequencing lanes. To track age-related changes in TCR beta repertoire diversity, the study relied on deep sequencing normalized with unique cDNA molecular identifiers. Study-wide findings and limitations: Observed TCR beta diversity per million T cells fell roughly linearly with age, and a significant reduction was already apparent by age around 40. Compared with the aged group, the long-lived group had more naive CD4+ T cells, fewer expanded clones and increased TCR diversity, a pattern suggesting age selection. Conclusive comparison of naive and antigen-experienced compartments was prevented by the profiling of bulk unsorted PBMCs. Because the CMV infection status of the donors was unknown, age-related changes in expanded clonotypes may potentially have been confounded. The percentage of naive T cells measured by flow cytometry correlated strongly with observed TCR beta diversity. Estimates of total diversity from one million sequenced T cells were regarded as lower bounds and underestimates.

From a lookup of the germline V gene (reference sequence), CDR1 and CDR2 are LGHDT and YNNKEL. The CDR3 spans 13 residues, from the cysteine through the phenylalanine. Only the CDR3 DNA stays, 39 bases, in frame from base 1. Compared with germline, V lacks 1 base and J lacks 11 bases; bases without a gene match: 2. The library was built by means of 5' RACE. TCRdb lists the instrument as Illumina HiSeq 2500. The second PCR ran for about 7 to 11 cycles and used a J-beta primer mix along with a sample-barcoded 5' primer. Each TCR beta cDNA molecule received a unique molecular identifier from a template-switch 5' adaptor carrying 12 random nucleotides. At least 2.5 million CDR3-containing paired-end reads were obtained from each sample. The Mint cDNA synthesis kit, primed by a TRBC-specific oligonucleotide, was used to synthesize first-strand cDNA from all RNA. Following uracil-DNA glycosylase treatment, a first 18-cycle PCR with universal primers M1SS and BC2_uni_R was performed on all cDNA. As for how the authors treated the data: Each sample was normalized by randomly selecting 1 million high-quality reads, each carrying a distinct molecular identifier. Reads with shared molecular identifiers were discarded instead of being binned into consensus sequences. MiTCR, run with a Q25 quality threshold and the strictest error-elimination algorithm, handled CDR3 identification, clonotype clustering and error correction. A nonparametric unseen species model with Euler transformation was used to estimate a lower bound on total TCR beta diversity. TCRdb reprocessing: public reads trimmed at Q25 with fastp, clones called with MiXCR, in-frame beta chains kept. Each entry merges the rows of one CDR3 protein and shows their most common DNA and genes. None of the V and J calls come from the authors' own analysis; TCRdb made them. Within this sample are about 1.5 million distinct CDR3 sequences, with approximately 40% of them counted one time only. Of the sample, roughly 7.9% falls within the top ten clones.

The 39 donors, aged about 6 to 95 years, were systemically healthy Caucasian individuals from Russia. Each donor gave approximately 9.4 milliliters of peripheral blood, drawn into EDTA-treated Vacutainer tubes. Ficoll-Paque density-gradient centrifugation was used to isolate PBMCs, with at least 7 million per sample. Trizol reagent was used to extract total RNA from the PBMCs, yielding at least 5.5 micrograms per sample. For every donor, an aliquot of PBMCs went through flow cytometry to measure the percentages of naive CD45RAhigh/CD27high T cells. The sequenced sample consisted of blood. The sequence derives from a woman between 18 and 29 years old in good health. The chain is made from TRBV3-1 and TRBJ2-3; the central 11 bases match TRBD2. The nucleotides read TGTGCCAGCAGCCAAGGTAGCGGGGGGGGGCAGTATTTT. Its coded protein is CASSQGSGGGQYF.